The rows below give T cell receptor beta chains drawn from one sample of a study of shared T cell receptors in the human thymus. TCRdb's copy holds only in-frame clones and misses some; the assay was immunoSEQ multiplex PCR. The repertoire holds hundreds of thousands of clones, with about 89% as singletons. The data also belong to a second study, concerning human thymus T cells.

Sequencing was carried out using thymocytes. The source of these receptors is a boy younger than two with a congenital heart defect. Both conserved end residues are part of each CDR3. D genes are given only for firm matches. Clone size is not always given. Where it is, it says once, few, many or a class for expanded clones.

d_call j_call clone_size v_call cdr3_aa cdr3_nt
TRBD1 TRBJ1-2 once TRBV6-5 CASSSHRTGPNYGYTF TGTGCCAGCAGTTCTCATAGGACAGGCCCAAACTATGGCTACACCTTC
. TRBJ2-5 . TRBV27 CASSFTGEQETQYF TGTGCCAGCAGTTTTACAGGAGAGCAAGAGACCCAGTACTTC
TRBD2 TRBJ2-5 . TRBV7-3 CASSRSSSGVQETQYF TGTGCCAGCAGCCGGTCGTCTAGCGGGGTTCAAGAGACCCAGTACTTC
. TRBJ1-1 . TRBV7-9 CASSLDQGPYTEAFF TGTGCCAGCAGCTTAGACCAGGGGCCGTATACTGAAGCTTTCTTT
. TRBJ2-1 . TRBV18 CASSPPPGEGEQFF TGTGCCAGCTCACCCCCCCCAGGGGAAGGTGAGCAGTTCTTC
. TRBJ1-5 . TRBV28 CASNLRGFNQPQHF TGTGCCAGCAATCTCAGGGGTTTCAATCAGCCCCAGCATTTT
TRBD1 TRBJ2-7 . TRBV6-5 CASSTPGQGLCEQYF TGTGCCAGCAGTACTCCGGGACAGGGATTGTGCGAGCAGTACTTC
TRBD1 TRBJ2-5 . TRBV5-1 CASSSLRGQGKETQYF TGCGCCAGCAGCTCCCTCCGGGGACAGGGGAAAGAGACCCAGTACTTC
. TRBJ2-2 once TRBV30 CALGRGTGELFF TGTGCCCTGGGACGGGGGACCGGGGAGCTGTTTTTT
. TRBJ2-1 . TRBV10-3 CAIREGSGSYNEQFF TGTGCCATCAGAGAGGGTTCGGGCTCCTACAATGAGCAGTTCTTC
. TRBJ1-2 . TRBV4-1 CASSQDRGIYGYTF TGCGCCAGCAGCCAAGATCGGGGGATCTATGGCTACACCTTC
TRBD2 TRBJ2-1 few TRBV5-6 CASSLFNLAGGREQFF TGTGCCAGCAGCTTGTTTAACCTAGCGGGAGGGAGGGAGCAGTTCTTC
TRBD1 TRBJ2-2 . TRBV4-1 CASSQESTGPPGELFF TGCGCCAGCAGCCAAGAGTCGACAGGGCCCCCCGGGGAGCTGTTTTTT
. TRBJ2-6 few TRBV5-1 CASSESRDTGANVLTF TGCGCCAGCAGCGAGTCTCGAGACACTGGGGCCAACGTCCTGACTTTC
. TRBJ2-1 . TRBV20-1 CSASFSEQFF TGCAGTGCTAGTTTCAGTGAGCAGTTCTTC
TRBD2 TRBJ2-1 . TRBV6-5 CASSAENSGGCEQFF TGTGCCAGCAGCGCCGAGAATAGCGGGGGGTGTGAGCAGTTCTTC
TRBD1 TRBJ2-1 . TRBV28 CASSAGTGLYNEQFF TGTGCCAGCAGTGCCGGGACAGGGCTTTACAATGAGCAGTTCTTC
TRBD2 TRBJ2-2 . TRBV6-4 CASSELAGTNTGELFF TGTGCCAGCAGTGAACTAGCGGGGACGAACACCGGGGAGCTGTTTTTT
. TRBJ2-1 . TRBV27 CASSDFRTGSYNEQFF TGTGCCAGCAGTGATTTTAGGACTGGGTCCTACAATGAGCAGTTCTTC
TRBD1 TRBJ1-2 . TRBV28 CASSLTGGGGYTF TGTGCCAGCAGTTTAACAGGGGGCGGTGGCTACACCTTC
TRBD2 TRBJ2-3 . TRBV18 CASSPISGMAQDTQYF TGTGCCAGCTCACCAATTAGCGGGATGGCACAAGATACGCAGTATTTT
TRBD1 TRBJ1-4 . TRBV4-3 CASSQVRGRGEKLFF TGCGCCAGCAGCCAAGTGAGGGGGCGCGGGGAAAAACTGTTTTTT
TRBD2 TRBJ2-1 . TRBV19 CASKLAGDYNEQFF TGTGCCAGTAAACTAGCGGGGGACTACAATGAGCAGTTCTTC
TRBD1 TRBJ2-2 . TRBV2 CASDRDDTGELFF TGTGCCAGCGACAGGGACGACACCGGGGAGCTGTTTTTT
. TRBJ1-1 . TRBV27 CASTNPGGGTEAFF TGTGCCAGCACAAATCCGGGCGGGGGGACTGAAGCTTTCTTT
TRBD1 TRBJ1-2 . TRBV15 CATSRGQGGFNYGYTF TGTGCCACCAGCAGAGGACAGGGCGGGTTCAACTATGGCTACACCTTC
TRBD1 TRBJ1-1 . TRBV4-3 CASSQNRDRGHGRRNTEAFF TGCGCCAGCAGCCAAAACCGGGACAGGGGGCATGGACGTAGGAACACTGAAGCTTTCTTT
. TRBJ1-1 . TRBV4-3 CASSQVRVVAEAFF TGCGCCAGCAGCCAAGTACGGGTTGTTGCTGAAGCTTTCTTT
. TRBJ1-3 once TRBV5-4 CASSFHHRPSGNTIYF TGTGCCAGCAGCTTCCACCACAGACCTTCTGGAAACACCATATATTTT
TRBD1 TRBJ2-5 once TRBV6-5 CASTHRGNDQETQYF TGTGCCAGCACCCACAGGGGGAACGACCAAGAGACCCAGTACTTC
. TRBJ2-7 . TRBV9 CASSVGRGDEQYF TGTGCCAGCAGCGTAGGCAGGGGGGACGAGCAGTACTTC
. TRBJ2-7 . TRBV14 CASSQSPPTGTYPYEQYF TGTGCCAGCAGCCAAAGCCCACCGACAGGTACTTACCCTTACGAGCAGTACTTC
. TRBJ1-5 . TRBV21-1 CASSPLRGAVNQPQHF TGTGCCAGCAGTCCCCTTCGGGGGGCGGTCAATCAGCCCCAGCATTTT
. TRBJ1-3 few TRBV28 CASSSGNTIYF TGTGCCAGCAGTTCAGGAAACACCATATATTTT
. TRBJ1-2 . TRBV29-1 CSAGGGSLYGYTF TGCAGCGCCGGGGGGGGTAGCCTCTATGGCTACACCTTC
. TRBJ1-5 . TRBV4-3 CASSQSEGNQPQHF TGCGCCAGCAGCCAATCAGAGGGAAATCAGCCCCAGCATTTT
TRBD1 TRBJ1-1 . TRBV5-6 CASTEAGQLQAFF TGTGCCAGCACCGAGGCGGGACAGCTCCAAGCTTTCTTT
. TRBJ2-2 . TRBV5-6 CASSGSRELFF TGTGCCAGCAGCGGCTCCCGGGAGCTGTTTTTT
TRBD2 TRBJ2-7 . TRBV7-8 CASSLAKEAGGPHHNEQYF TGTGCCAGCAGCTTAGCGAAGGAGGCGGGAGGGCCTCATCACAACGAGCAGTACTTC
TRBD2 TRBJ2-5 . TRBV2 CASSEGVSGERKTQYF TGTGCCAGCAGTGAAGGGGTTAGCGGGGAGAGGAAGACCCAGTACTTC